This T cell receptor (beta chain) is drawn from a study of shared clonotypes between healthy human individuals. Several immunoSEQ plates received, in even portions, the genomic DNA of each subset. Using immunoSEQ multiplex PCR, the repertoire was profiled, and TCRdb retains in-frame clones only, with some absent. The sample records millions of clones, over 85% being singletons. Per germline, CDR1 LGHNA and CDR2 YSLEER. Trimming left V 1 base short and J 4 bases short, with 13 bases between. This CDR3 spans 15 amino acids. Positively selected for CCR7, the CD45RO-negative cells used as naive CD8 cells excluded terminally differentiated effector memory CD45RA+ cells.

The gene calls are TRBV4-3 and TRBJ1-1; D unclear. The sample taken for sequencing was naive CD8+ T cells sorted from blood. This TCR was sampled from a man younger than 35 in good health. The CDR3 DNA is TGCGCCAGCAGCCAAGCTCAGGTTTGGGGCACTGAAGCTTTCTTT. Translated: CASSQAQVWGTEAFF.